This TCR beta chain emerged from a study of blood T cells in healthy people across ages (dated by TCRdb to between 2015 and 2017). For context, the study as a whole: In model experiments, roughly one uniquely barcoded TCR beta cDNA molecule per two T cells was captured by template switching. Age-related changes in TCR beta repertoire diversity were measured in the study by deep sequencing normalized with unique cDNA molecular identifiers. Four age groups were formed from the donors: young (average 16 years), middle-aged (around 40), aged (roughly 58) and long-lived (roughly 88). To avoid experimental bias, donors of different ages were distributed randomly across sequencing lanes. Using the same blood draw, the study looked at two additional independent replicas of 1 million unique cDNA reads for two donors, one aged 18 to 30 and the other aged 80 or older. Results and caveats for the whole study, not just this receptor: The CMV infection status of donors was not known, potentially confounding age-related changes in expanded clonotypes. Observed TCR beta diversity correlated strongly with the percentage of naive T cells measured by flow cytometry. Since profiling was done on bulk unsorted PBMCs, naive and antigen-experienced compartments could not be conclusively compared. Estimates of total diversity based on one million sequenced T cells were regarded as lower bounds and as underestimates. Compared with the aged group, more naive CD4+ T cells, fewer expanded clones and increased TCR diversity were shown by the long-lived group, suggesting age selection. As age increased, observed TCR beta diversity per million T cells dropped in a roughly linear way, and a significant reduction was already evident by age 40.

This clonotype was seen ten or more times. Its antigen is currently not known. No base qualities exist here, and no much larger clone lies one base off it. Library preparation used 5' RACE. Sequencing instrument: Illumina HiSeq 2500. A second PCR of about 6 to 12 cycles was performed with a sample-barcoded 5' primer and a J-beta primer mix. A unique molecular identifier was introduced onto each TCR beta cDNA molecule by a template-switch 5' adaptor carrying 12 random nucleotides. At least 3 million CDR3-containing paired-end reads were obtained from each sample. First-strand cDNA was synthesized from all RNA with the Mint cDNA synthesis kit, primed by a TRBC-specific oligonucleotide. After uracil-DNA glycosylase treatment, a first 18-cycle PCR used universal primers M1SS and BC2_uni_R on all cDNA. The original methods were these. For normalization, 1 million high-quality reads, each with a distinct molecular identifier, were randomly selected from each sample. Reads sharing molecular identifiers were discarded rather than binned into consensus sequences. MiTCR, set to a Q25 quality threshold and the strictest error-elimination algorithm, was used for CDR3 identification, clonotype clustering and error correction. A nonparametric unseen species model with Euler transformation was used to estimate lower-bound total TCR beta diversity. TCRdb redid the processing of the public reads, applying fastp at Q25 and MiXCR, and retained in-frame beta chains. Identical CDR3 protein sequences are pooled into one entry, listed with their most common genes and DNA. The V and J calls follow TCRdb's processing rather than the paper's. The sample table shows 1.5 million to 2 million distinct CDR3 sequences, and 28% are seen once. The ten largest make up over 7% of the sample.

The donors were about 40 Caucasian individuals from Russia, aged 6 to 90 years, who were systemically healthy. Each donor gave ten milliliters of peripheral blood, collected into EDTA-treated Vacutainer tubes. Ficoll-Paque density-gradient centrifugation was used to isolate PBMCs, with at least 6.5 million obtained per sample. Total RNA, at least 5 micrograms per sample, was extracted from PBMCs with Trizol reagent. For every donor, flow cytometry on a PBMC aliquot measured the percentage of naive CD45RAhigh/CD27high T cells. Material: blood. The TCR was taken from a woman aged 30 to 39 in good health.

The sequenced DNA: TGTGCCAGCAGCCAGGGAAGCGCGTCCTACGAGCAGTACTTC. This translates into CASSQGSASYEQYF. The chain couples TRBV3-1 to TRBJ2-7; the D gene lacks a confident call. Including the terminal cysteine and phenylalanine, the CDR3 comprises 14 residues. The DNA shown is the 42-base CDR3, in frame from base 1. The germline V gene encodes CDR1 LGHDT and CDR2 YNNKEL (reference sequence). A distance of 10 bases separates the germline ends of V and J, which lose 3 bases and 1 base respectively.